This TCR beta chain was documented in a study of radiotherapy plus CTLA-4 blockade in lung cancer. V was pared by 0 bases and J by 4 bases, with 9 bases of the junction left unmatched. The CDR3 loop spans 17 amino acids. Germline lookup yields CDR1 LGHNA and CDR2 YSLEER. Lung cancer patients with chemo-refractory metastatic non-small-cell disease were given focal radiation plus CTLA-4 blockade with ipilimumab. Sequencing was performed with immunoSEQ multiplex PCR; in TCRdb, only in-frame clones are kept and a portion is missing. The data show about 90,000 clones, with under 85% seen just once and 13% to 15% held by the top ten.

Sequenced here: peripheral blood, sampled from a patient treated with radiotherapy plus ipilimumab. The receptor's source is a human donor with non-small cell lung cancer that progressed on radiotherapy plus ipilimumab. V and J are TRBV4-3 and TRBJ1-2; 9 bases line up with TRBD1. The CDR3: CASSQDLLVTGGYGYTF. The CDR3 DNA sequence: TGCGCCAGCAGCCAAGACCTACTAGTGACAGGGGGCTATGGCTACACCTTC.